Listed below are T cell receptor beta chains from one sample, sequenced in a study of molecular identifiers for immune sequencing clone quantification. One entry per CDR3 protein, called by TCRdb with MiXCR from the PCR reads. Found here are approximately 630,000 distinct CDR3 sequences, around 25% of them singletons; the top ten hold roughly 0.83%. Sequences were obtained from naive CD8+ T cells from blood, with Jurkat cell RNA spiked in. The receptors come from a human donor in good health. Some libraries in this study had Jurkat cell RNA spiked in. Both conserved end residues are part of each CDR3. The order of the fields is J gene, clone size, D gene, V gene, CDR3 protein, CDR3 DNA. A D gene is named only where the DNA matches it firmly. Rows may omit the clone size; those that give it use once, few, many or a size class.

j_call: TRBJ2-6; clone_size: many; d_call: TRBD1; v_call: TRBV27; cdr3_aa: CASSFLTGASGANVLTF; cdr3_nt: TGTGCCAGCAGTTTTTTGACAGGGGCTTCTGGGGCCAACGTCCTGACTTTC
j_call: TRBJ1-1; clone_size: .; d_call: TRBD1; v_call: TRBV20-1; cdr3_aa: CSARTGWVWKNSEAFF; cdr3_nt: TGCAGTGCAAGGACAGGGTGGGTGTGGAAGAACTCTGAAGCTTTCTTT
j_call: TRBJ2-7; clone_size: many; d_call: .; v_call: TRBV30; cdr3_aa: CALRDGSYEQYF; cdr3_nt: TGTGCCCTAAGGGACGGCTCCTACGAGCAGTACTTC
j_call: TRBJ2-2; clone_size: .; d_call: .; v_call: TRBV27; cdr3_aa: CASGLTGTYTGELLF; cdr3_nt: TGTGCCAGCGGTTTAACAGGGACATACACCGGGGAGCTGCTTTTT
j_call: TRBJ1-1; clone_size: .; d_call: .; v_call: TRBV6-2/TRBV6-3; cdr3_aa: CASSYTEVTEAFF; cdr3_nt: TGTGCCAGCAGTTACACGGAGGTGACTGAAGCTTTCTTT
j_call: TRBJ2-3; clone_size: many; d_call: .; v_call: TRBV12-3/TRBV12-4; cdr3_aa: CASSQQGTLTDTQYF; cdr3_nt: TGTGCCAGCAGTCAGCAGGGGACCCTCACAGATACGCAGTATTTT
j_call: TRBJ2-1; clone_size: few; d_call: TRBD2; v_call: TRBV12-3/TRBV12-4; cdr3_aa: CASSFSGTSRVHEQFF; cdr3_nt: TGTGCCAGCAGTTTCTCAGGGACTAGCAGGGTCCATGAGCAGTTCTTC
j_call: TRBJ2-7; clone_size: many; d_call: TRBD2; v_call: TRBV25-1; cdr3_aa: CASSEGLAGVYEQYF; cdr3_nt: TGTGCCAGCAGTGAAGGACTAGCGGGAGTGTACGAGCAGTACTTC
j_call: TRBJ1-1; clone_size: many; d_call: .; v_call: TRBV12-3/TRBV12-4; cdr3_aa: CASSLVGGPDTEAFF; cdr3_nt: TGTGCCAGCAGTTTAGTAGGGGGTCCCGACACTGAAGCTTTCTTT
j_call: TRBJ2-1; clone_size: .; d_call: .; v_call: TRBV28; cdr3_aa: CACSFRGTRRDEQFF; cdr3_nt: TGTGCCTGCAGTTTCCGTGGGACCCGTCGGGATGAGCAGTTCTTC
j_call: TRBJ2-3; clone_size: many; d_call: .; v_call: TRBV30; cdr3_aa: CAWSLDGGPTDTQYF; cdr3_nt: TGTGCCTGGAGTCTAGATGGGGGCCCCACAGATACGCAGTATTTT
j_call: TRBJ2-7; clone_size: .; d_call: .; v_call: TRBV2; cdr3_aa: CASRGLGGVYEQYF; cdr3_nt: TGTGCCAGCAGGGGCCTCGGGGGCGTCTACGAGCAGTACTTC
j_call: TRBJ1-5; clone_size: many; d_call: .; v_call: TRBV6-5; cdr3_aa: CASSYSTPENQPQHF; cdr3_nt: TGTGCCAGCAGTTACTCGACACCAGAAAATCAGCCCCAGCATTTT
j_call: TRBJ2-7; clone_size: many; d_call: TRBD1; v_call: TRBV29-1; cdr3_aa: CSGAGTGESQYF; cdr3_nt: TGCAGCGGGGCCGGGACAGGGGAGTCCCAGTACTTC
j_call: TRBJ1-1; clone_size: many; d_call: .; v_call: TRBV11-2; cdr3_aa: CASSFKENTEAFF; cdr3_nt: TGTGCCAGCAGCTTCAAGGAGAACACTGAAGCTTTCTTT
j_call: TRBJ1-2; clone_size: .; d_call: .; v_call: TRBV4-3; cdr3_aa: CASSQDAAGAFYGYTF; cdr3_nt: TGCGCCAGCAGCCAAGATGCTGCGGGGGCCTTCTATGGCTACACCTTC
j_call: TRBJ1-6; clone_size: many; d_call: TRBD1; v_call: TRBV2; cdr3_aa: CASTPGTGDSPLHF; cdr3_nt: TGTGCCAGCACCCCAGGGACAGGCGATTCACCCCTCCACTTT
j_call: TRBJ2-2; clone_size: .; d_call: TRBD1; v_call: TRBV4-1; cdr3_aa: CASSPGQGRTGELFF; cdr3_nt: TGCGCCAGCAGCCCCGGACAGGGAAGGACCGGGGAGCTGTTTTTT
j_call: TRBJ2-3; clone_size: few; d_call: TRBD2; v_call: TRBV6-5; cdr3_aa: CASSLGLAGAMYTDTQYF; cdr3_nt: TGTGCCAGCAGCCTCGGACTAGCGGGAGCCATGTACACAGATACGCAGTATTTT
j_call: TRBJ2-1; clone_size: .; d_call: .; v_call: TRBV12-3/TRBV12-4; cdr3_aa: CASSPPLVNEQFF; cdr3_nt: TGTGCCAGCAGTCCCCCCCTCGTCAATGAGCAGTTCTTC
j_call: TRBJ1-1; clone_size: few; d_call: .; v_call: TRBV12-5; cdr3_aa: CASGISRTEAFF; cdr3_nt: TGTGCTAGTGGTATTTCCCGTACTGAAGCTTTCTTT
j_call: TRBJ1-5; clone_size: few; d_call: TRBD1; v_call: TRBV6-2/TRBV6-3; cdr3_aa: CASRDTGGGYNQPQHF; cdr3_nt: TGTGCCAGCAGGGACACAGGGGGAGGGTACAATCAGCCCCAGCATTTT
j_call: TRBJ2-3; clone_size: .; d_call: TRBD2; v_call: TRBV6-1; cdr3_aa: CASNILAGVADTQYF; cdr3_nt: TGTGCCAGCAACATACTAGCGGGAGTGGCAGATACGCAGTATTTT
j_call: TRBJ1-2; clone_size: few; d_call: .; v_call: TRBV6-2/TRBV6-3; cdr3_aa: CASSAQHGYTF; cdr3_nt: TGTGCCAGCAGTGCACAGCATGGCTACACCTTC
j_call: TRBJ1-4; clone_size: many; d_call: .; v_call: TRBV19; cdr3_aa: CASSTGSRGKEKLFF; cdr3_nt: TGTGCCAGTAGTACAGGGTCGCGGGGTAAAGAAAAACTGTTTTTT
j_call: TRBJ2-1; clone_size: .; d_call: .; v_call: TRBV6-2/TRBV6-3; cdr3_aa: CASSYSLYNEQFF; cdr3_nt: TGTGCCAGCAGTTACTCCCTCTACAATGAGCAGTTCTTC
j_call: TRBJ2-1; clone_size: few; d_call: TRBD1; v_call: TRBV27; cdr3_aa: CASKGTGVRNEQFF; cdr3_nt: TGTGCCAGCAAAGGGACAGGGGTAAGAAATGAGCAGTTCTTC
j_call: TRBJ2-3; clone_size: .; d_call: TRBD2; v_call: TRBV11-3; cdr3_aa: CASSGPGEGVQDTQYF; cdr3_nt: TGTGCCAGCAGCGGACCGGGGGAGGGTGTTCAAGATACGCAGTATTTT
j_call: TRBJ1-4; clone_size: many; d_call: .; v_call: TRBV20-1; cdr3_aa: CSAEEDRYEKLFF; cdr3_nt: TGCAGTGCAGAGGAGGACAGATATGAAAAACTGTTTTTT
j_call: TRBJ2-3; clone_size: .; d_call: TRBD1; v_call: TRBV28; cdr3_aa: CASSRQGDDTDTQYF; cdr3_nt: TGTGCCAGCAGCCGACAGGGGGATGACACAGATACGCAGTATTTT
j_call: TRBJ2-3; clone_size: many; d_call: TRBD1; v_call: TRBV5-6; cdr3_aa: CASSPTGGWGTDTQYF; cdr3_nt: TGTGCCAGCAGCCCAACAGGGGGCTGGGGCACAGATACGCAGTATTTT
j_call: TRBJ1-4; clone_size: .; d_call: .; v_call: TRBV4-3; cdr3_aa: CASSQDLQGLGERLFF; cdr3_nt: TGCGCCAGCAGCCAAGATCTTCAGGGGCTAGGGGAAAGACTGTTTTTT
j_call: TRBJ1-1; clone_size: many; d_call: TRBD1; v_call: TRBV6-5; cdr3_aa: CASSVGTGGSGTEAFF; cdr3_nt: TGTGCCAGCAGCGTCGGAACAGGGGGCTCAGGGACTGAAGCTTTCTTT
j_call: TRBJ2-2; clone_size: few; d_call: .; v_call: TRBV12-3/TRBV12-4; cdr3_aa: CASSHPLTRPTGELFF; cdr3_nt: TGTGCCAGCAGCCATCCCCTTACCCGGCCGACCGGGGAGCTGTTTTTT
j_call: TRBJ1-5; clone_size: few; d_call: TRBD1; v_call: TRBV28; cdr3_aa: CASRTTGYSNQPQHF; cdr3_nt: TGTGCCAGCAGGACGACAGGGTACAGCAATCAGCCCCAGCATTTT
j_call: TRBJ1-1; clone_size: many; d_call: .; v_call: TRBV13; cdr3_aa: CASSVRTMNTEAFF; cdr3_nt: TGTGCCAGCAGCGTTCGCACCATGAACACTGAAGCTTTCTTT
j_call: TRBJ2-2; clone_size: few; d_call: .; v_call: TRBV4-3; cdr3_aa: CASSQRGNTGELFF; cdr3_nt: TGCGCCAGCAGCCAACGGGGGAACACCGGGGAGCTGTTTTTT
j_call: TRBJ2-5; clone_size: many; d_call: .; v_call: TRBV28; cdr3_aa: CASKSSETQYF; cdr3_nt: TGTGCCAGCAAAAGTTCAGAGACCCAGTACTTC
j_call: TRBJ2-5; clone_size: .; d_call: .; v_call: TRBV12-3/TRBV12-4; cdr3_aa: CASSLKPRVPRWETQYF; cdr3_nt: TGTGCCAGCAGTTTAAAGCCCCGGGTCCCCAGATGGGAGACCCAGTACTTC
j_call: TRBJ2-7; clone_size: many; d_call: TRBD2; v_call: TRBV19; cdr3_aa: CATSGSYEQYF; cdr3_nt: TGCGCGACTAGCGGGAGTTACGAGCAGTACTTC
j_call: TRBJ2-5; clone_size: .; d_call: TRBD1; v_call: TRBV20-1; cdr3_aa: CSARETTGEVSKETQYF; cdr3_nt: TGCAGTGCTAGAGAAACGACAGGGGAGGTTTCCAAAGAGACCCAGTACTTC
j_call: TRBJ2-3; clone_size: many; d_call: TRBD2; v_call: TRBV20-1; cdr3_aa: CSARLAGDTQYF; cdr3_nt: TGCAGTGCCCGACTAGCGGGGGATACGCAGTATTTT
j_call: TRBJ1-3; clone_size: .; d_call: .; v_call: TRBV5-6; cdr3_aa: CASSLVPSGNTIYF; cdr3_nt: TGTGCCAGCAGCTTGGTGCCGTCCGGAAACACCATATATTTT
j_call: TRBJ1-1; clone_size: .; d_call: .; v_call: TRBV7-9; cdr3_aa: CASGPTNTEAFF; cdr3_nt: TGTGCCAGCGGCCCTACAAACACTGAAGCTTTCTTT
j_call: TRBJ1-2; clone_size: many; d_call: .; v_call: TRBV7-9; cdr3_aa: CASSQSSSGYTF; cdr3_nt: TGTGCCAGCAGCCAGTCGTCGTCTGGCTACACCTTC
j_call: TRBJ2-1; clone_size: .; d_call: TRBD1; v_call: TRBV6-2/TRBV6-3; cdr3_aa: CASSWPGTGGNEQFF; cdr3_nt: TGTGCCAGCAGTTGGCCCGGGACAGGGGGTAATGAGCAGTTCTTC
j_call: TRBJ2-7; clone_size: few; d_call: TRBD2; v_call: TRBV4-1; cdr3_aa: CASSQAPRAGGLFYEQYF; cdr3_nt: TGCGCCAGCAGCCAGGCCCCCCGAGCGGGGGGGCTTTTTTACGAGCAGTACTTC
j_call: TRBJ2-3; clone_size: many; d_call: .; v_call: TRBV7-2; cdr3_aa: CASSTGVGDPSTDTQYF; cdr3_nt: TGTGCCAGCAGCACCGGAGTCGGGGACCCGAGCACAGATACGCAGTATTTT
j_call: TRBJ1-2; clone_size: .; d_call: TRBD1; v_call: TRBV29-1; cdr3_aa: CSAPGQGDYGYTF; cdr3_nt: TGCAGCGCCCCAGGACAGGGCGACTATGGCTACACCTTC